One and the same sample provided the 32 T cell receptor beta chains below, sequenced in a study of blood T cell repertoires in COVID-19. This table comes from immunoSEQ multiplex PCR, and its TCRdb copy is limited to in-frame clones, with some not included. The table shows some 160,000 clones, with 88% occurring only once. The sequenced material came from peripheral blood. The source is a middle-aged man who had recovered from COVID-19.

V gene TRBV4-1 combines with J gene TRBJ2-7; possible D gene TRBD2, 5 bases. The CDR3 is 15 amino acids. From germline, CDR1 is MGHRA and CDR2 YSYEKL. Trimming cost V 3 bases and J 4 bases, with 16 bases left between them. The CDR3 region has the DNA TGCGCCAGCAGCCACCTCTCTTCTTCGGGGTACGAGCAGTACTTC. Protein: CASSHLSSSGYEQYF.

This clone was seen only once. The rearrangement joins TRBV21-1 to TRBJ1-1. TRBV21-1 is a documented pseudogene. This CDR3 spans 14 amino acids. The CDR3, as DNA: TGTGCCAGCAGTCACCATTGGGGGGACACTGAAGCTTTCTTT. This translates into CASSHHWGDTEAFF.

The CDR3 is CASSLGQGSNYGYTF. CDR3 DNA sequence: TGCGCCAGCAGCTTAGGACAGGGGTCTAACTATGGCTACACCTTC. The rearrangement uses TRBV5-1 and TRBJ1-2; 9 positions match TRBD1. This CDR3 has 15 residues. Germline V gene sequence: CDR1 SGHRS, CDR2 YFSETQ. The trim removed 2 bases at V and 0 bases at J, leaving 2 bases unmatched.

The V gene is TRBV19, the J gene TRBJ2-2; 7 nucleotides align to TRBD1. Germline loops: CDR1 LNHDA, CDR2 SQIVND (reference sequence). The CDR3 spans 16 residues. With V trimmed by 3 bases and J by 7 bases, 11 bases remained unmatched. Here the CDR3 reads CASSILTGSGVGELFF. Here the CDR3 DNA reads TGTGCCAGTAGTATTCTGACAGGGTCTGGAGTCGGGGAGCTGTTTTTT.

The J gene is TRBJ2-3, the V gene TRBV19; D perhaps matches TRBD1 (6 bases). V shed 4 bases and J shed 6 bases, with 14 bases lying between them. The CDR3 loop spans 14 amino acids. Germline loops: CDR1 LNHDA, CDR2 SQIVND (reference sequence). CDR3 loop: CASSTGQNRDTQYF. The CDR3 bases are TGTGCCAGTAGTACTGGACAGAATAGGGATACGCAGTATTTT.

The rearrangement links TRBV3-1 (or the pseudogene TRBV3-2) to TRBJ2-7, with D possibly TRBD2 on 6 matching bases. Trimming shortened V by 7 bases and J by 0 bases, and 19 bases separated the two germline ends. Germline V gene lookup returns CDR1 LGHDT and CDR2 YNNKEL (reference sequence). This CDR3 contains 16 residues. CDR3 sequence (DNA): TGTGCCAGCACCCCCCCCGGGGAGGACGACTCCTACGAGCAGTACTTC. Translation: CASTPPGEDDSYEQYF.

This chain links TRBV5-1 with TRBJ2-5, with a weak D call TRBD2 (6 bases). Germline-derived CDR1 and CDR2 are SGHRS and YFSETQ. The CDR3 sequence is 16 residues long. With 4 bases removed from V and 2 bases from J, the gap between germline ends came to 18 bases. CDR3 coding DNA: TGCGCCAGCAGCCTCCTCGCAAGGGGAGGACAAGAGACCCAGTACTTC. It yields the protein CASSLLARGGQETQYF.

The gene calls are TRBV27 and TRBJ2-1; the match to TRBD2 covers 7 bases. The trim removed 6 bases at V and 3 bases at J, leaving 5 bases unmatched. The germline V gene has CDR1 MNHEY and CDR2 SMNVEV (reference sequence). CDR3 size: 14 residues. In DNA form, the CDR3 reads TGTGCCAGCAGGGGCCGGGACTACTACAATGAGCAGTTCTTC. It specifies CASRGRDYYNEQFF.

The gene calls are TRBV18 and TRBJ1-6; D gene ambiguous. This CDR3 spans 14 amino acids. Trimming removed 3 bases from V and 9 bases from J, with 12 bases in between. CDR1 and CDR2 from the germline V gene are KGHSH and LQKENI. CDR3 residues: CASSPKAEGSPLHF. CDR3 sequence (DNA): TGTGCCAGCTCACCCAAAGCTGAGGGTTCACCCCTCCACTTT. Looking up the rest from reference TRBV18 and TRBJ1-6 gives the full variable domain: NAGVMQNPRHLVRRRGQEARLRCSPMKGHSHVYWYRQLPEEGLKFMVYLQKENIIDESGMPKERFSAEFPKEGPSILRIQQVVRGDSAAYFCASSPKAEGSPLHFGNGTRLTVT.

The CDR3 spells CTSPKEPLTYEQYF. As DNA, the CDR3 is TGCACCAGCCCGAAGGAGCCTCTTACTTACGAGCAGTACTTC. The chain carries TRBV1 and TRBJ2-7; TRBD2 was called by the table and not checked on the DNA. TRBV1 is listed as a pseudogene. CDR3 size: 14 residues.

The gene calls are TRBV11-3 and TRBJ1-5, with a weak D call TRBD1 (6 bases). This CDR3 has 16 amino acids. Trimming pared 4 bases from V and 2 bases from J, leaving 15 bases between. Germline CDR1 is SGHNT and CDR2 is YENEEA. The CDR3 loop reads CASSWGNRARNQPQHF. CDR3 coding DNA: TGTGCCAGCAGCTGGGGGAACAGGGCCCGCAATCAGCCCCAGCATTTT. The full variable domain, its missing parts supplied by reference TRBV11-3 and TRBJ1-5, is EAGVVQSPRYKIIEKKQPVAFWCNPISGHNTLYWYLQNLGQGPELLIRYENEEAVDDSQLPKDRFSAERLKGVDSTLKIQPAELGDSAVYLCASSWGNRARNQPQHFGDGTRLSIL.

This chain links TRBV28 with TRBJ2-1; D not certain. The CDR3 consists of 11 residues. Germline CDR1 is MDHEN and CDR2 is SYDVKM. V was trimmed by 5 bases and J by 7 bases, leaving 6 bases between them. CDR3 sequence: CASSPLNEQFF. The CDR3 bases are TGTGCCAGCAGTCCTCTTAATGAGCAGTTCTTC.

This chain uses TRBV15 with TRBJ2-7; a weak D match, TRBD1 (6 bases). V dropped 0 bases and J dropped 4 bases, with 7 bases sitting between them. This CDR3 is built from 13 residues. The germline gives CDR1 LNHNV, CDR2 YYDKDF (reference sequence). The CDR3 is CATSREGGYEQYF. The CDR3 DNA reads as TGTGCCACCAGCAGAGAAGGGGGTTACGAGCAGTACTTC.

The CDR3 sequence: CASSTGLATGGEQFF. The CDR3 coding sequence is TGTGCCAGTAGTACGGGACTTGCAACCGGCGGTGAGCAGTTCTTC. The J gene is TRBJ2-1, the V gene TRBV19, with D perhaps matching TRBD2 (6 bases). CDR3 size: 15 residues. Germline CDR1 and CDR2: LNHDA and SQIVND (reference sequence). V gave up 4 bases and J gave up 9 bases, with 19 bases separating them.

CDR3: CASSRSGGAYTEAFF. CDR3 sequence (DNA): TGTGCCAGCAGCCGTTCAGGGGGCGCCTACACTGAAGCTTTCTTT. The rearrangement joins TRBV14 to TRBJ1-1; 8 nucleotides line up with TRBD1. J gave up 3 bases and V 4 bases, and 7 bases lay outside the gene matches. The germline V gene encodes CDR1 SGHDN and CDR2 FVKESK. The length of the CDR3 is 15 residues.

The V and J genes are TRBV11-2 and TRBJ2-2, with 9 bases aligning to TRBD2. CDR3 length: 17 amino acids. Trimming took 4 bases from V and 4 from J; bases not matched to a gene: 10. Germline loops: CDR1 SGHAT, CDR2 FQNNGV. This CDR3 reads CASSSFGRGGGTGELFF. CDR3 nucleotides: TGTGCCAGCAGCTCCTTTGGGCGGGGGGGTGGCACCGGGGAGCTGTTTTTT.

The genes are TRBV6-2 or TRBV6-3 and TRBJ2-2; D gene ambiguous. The ends were cut back, 4 bases at V and 0 bases at J, with 15 bases in the middle. The CDR3 loop spans 17 amino acids. The germline V gene has CDR1 MNHEY and CDR2 SVGEGT. The CDR3 bases are TGTGCCAGCAGTTTCTCCCCGACAAGCCCGAACACCGGGGAGCTGTTTTTT. It is translated as CASSFSPTSPNTGELFF.

For the CDR3, the DNA is TGTGCCAGCAGCTTTGGAGGCAATCAGCCCCAGCATTTT. Its protein is CASSFGGNQPQHF. The rearrangement uses TRBV7-2 and TRBJ1-5; D is unresolved. The CDR3 covers 13 residues. The V and J ends lost 3 bases and 2 bases respectively, with 5 bases between them. CDR1 SGHTA and CDR2 FQGNSA come from the germline V gene.

This clone was recorded once. V is TRBV5-4 and J is TRBJ2-1; 8 bases are a match to TRBD1. The CDR3 covers 15 residues. The J segment lost 5 bases and the V segment lost 5 bases, leaving 9 bases of the junction unmatched. The germline V gene encodes CDR1 SGHNT and CDR2 YYREEE (reference sequence). Written as DNA, the CDR3 is TGTGCCAGCAGGTTTCCAGGGGGCTTTGACAATGAGCAGTTCTTC. Its protein product is CASRFPGGFDNEQFF.

The V and J genes are TRBV5-1 and TRBJ2-5; 9 nucleotides match TRBD1. Germline CDR1 and CDR2: SGHRS and YFSETQ. The CDR3 spans 15 residues. The junction had 6 bases not matched to a gene; V was cut back by 2 bases and J by 4 bases. CDR3 protein: CASSFTGQGLETQYF. CDR3 DNA: TGCGCCAGCAGCTTCACCGGACAGGGGTTAGAGACCCAGTACTTC.

The V and J genes are TRBV27 and TRBJ2-7, with TRBD1 identical over 10 bases. Trimming at V came to 5 bases and at J to 2 bases, leaving 3 bases not matched to a gene. The CDR3 sequence is 14 residues long. CDR1 and CDR2 (germline): MNHEY, SMNVEV (reference sequence). CDR3 amino acids: CASSGQGGTYEQYF. The DNA for the CDR3 is TGTGCCAGCAGTGGACAGGGGGGTACCTACGAGCAGTACTTC.

This clone was seen more than once but under ten times. V and J are TRBV28 and TRBJ2-7; a weak D match, TRBD2 (5 bases). The CDR3 has 15 amino acids. Germline V CDR1 and CDR2: MDHEN, SYDVKM. V dropped 3 bases and J dropped 2 bases, with 14 bases sitting between them. DNA for the CDR3: TGTGCCAGCAGTTTCGGGAAGCGAAGAGCCTACGAGCAGTACTTC. Its protein is CASSFGKRRAYEQYF.

J is TRBJ2-7 and V is TRBV3-1 (or the pseudogene TRBV3-2); no clear D. The CDR3 consists of 14 residues. CDR1 and CDR2 from the germline V gene are LGHDT and YNNKEL (reference sequence). V was cut by 3 bases and J by 0 bases, with 9 bases left in between. CDR3 protein: CASSQSYYSYEQYF. The DNA of the CDR3 is TGTGCCAGCAGCCAGAGTTACTACTCCTACGAGCAGTACTTC.

V gene TRBV21-1 combines with J gene TRBJ2-2; TRBD1 was called by the table and not checked on the DNA. TRBV21-1 is reported as a pseudogene. The CDR3 length is 19 residues. The DNA of the CDR3 is TGTGCCAGCAGCAAAGAGGACAGGGCTGGGGGAGGTGAAACCGGGGAGCTGTTTTTT. Translated, it gives CASSKEDRAGGGETGELFF.

The V gene is TRBV30, the J gene TRBJ1-2, with D maybe TRBD1 (5 bases). Germline V CDR1 and CDR2: GTSNPN, SVGIG (reference sequence). The CDR3 contains 13 residues. The ends were cut back, 7 bases at V and 6 bases at J, with 18 bases in the middle. The CDR3 reads CASPFGTGDGYTF. Here the CDR3 DNA reads TGTGCCTCCCCCTTTGGGACGGGGGATGGCTACACCTTC.

In this sample, this clone turned up once. The chain links TRBV4-1 to TRBJ2-2; 12 bases are a match to TRBD1. Trimming took 4 bases from V and 4 from J; bases not matched to a gene: 4. The CDR3 is made up of 16 amino acids. Germline CDR1 and CDR2: MGHRA and YSYEKL. The CDR3 DNA reads TGCGCCAGCAGCCCGGGACAGGGGGCGGGCACCGGGGAGCTGTTTTTT. This codes for CASSPGQGAGTGELFF.

The genes are TRBV28 and TRBJ1-1, with D maybe TRBD1 (6 bases). The germline V and J ends were trimmed by 5 bases and 5 bases, with 12 bases remaining between them. CDR3 size: 13 residues. The V gene's germline CDR1 is MDHEN and CDR2 SYDVKM. CDR3 in DNA: TGTGCCAGCAGTGTAACAGGGAAAACTGAAGCTTTCTTT. Translated: CASSVTGKTEAFF.

V is TRBV9 and J is TRBJ2-7, with 15 bases that match TRBD2. V gave up 0 bases and J gave up 6 bases; unmatched junction bases: 13. This CDR3 has 19 amino acids. Germline values: CDR1 SGDLS, CDR2 YYNGEE. The CDR3 region is CASSVVPGLAGGGIGEQYF. The DNA of the CDR3 is TGTGCCAGCAGCGTAGTTCCGGGACTAGCGGGAGGCGGCATCGGCGAGCAGTACTTC.

The rearrangement joins TRBV4-3 to TRBJ2-5; 12 bases are a match to TRBD2. Germline values: CDR1 LGHNA, CDR2 YSLEER. This CDR3 is 17 amino acids long. V lost 4 bases to trimming and J lost 5 bases; unmatched junction nucleotides: 11. CDR3 sequence: CASSPNLAGGPYETQYF. CDR3 DNA sequence: TGCGCCAGCAGCCCGAACCTAGCGGGAGGGCCGTATGAGACCCAGTACTTC.

This clone was observed once. The rearrangement links TRBV7-2 to TRBJ2-2; TRBD2 aligns across 10 bases. Per the germline V gene, CDR1 is SGHTA and CDR2 is FQGNSA. CDR3 size: 17 residues. The ends lost 8 bases at V and 3 bases at J; junction bases unmatched: 12. The CDR3 protein is CASGSSGRAAYTGELFF. The CDR3 DNA reads TGTGCCAGCGGATCCAGCGGGAGGGCTGCGTACACCGGGGAGCTGTTTTTT.

This chain links TRBV18 with TRBJ2-7; D is perhaps TRBD2 (7 bases). Germline values: CDR1 KGHSH, CDR2 LQKENI. V lost 2 bases and J lost 5, with 16 bases in between. This CDR3 comprises 15 residues. The CDR3 sequence: CASSPEAGGGHEQYF. CDR3 in DNA: TGTGCCAGCTCACCAGAGGCTGGGGGGGGGCACGAGCAGTACTTC.

This chain links TRBV7-2 with TRBJ2-5; 10 bases fit TRBD1. CDR1 and CDR2 (germline): SGHTA, FQGNSA. The CDR3 is made up of 16 amino acids. V shed 2 bases and J 5 bases; nucleotides not matched to a gene: 8. In DNA, the CDR3 is TGTGCCAGCAGCTTATACAGGGACAGGGGACAGGAGACCCAGTACTTC. This codes for CASSLYRDRGQETQYF.